Each of the 21 T cell receptor beta chains below was sequenced from the same sample in a study of shared T cell receptors in the human thymus. TCRdb's copy holds only in-frame clones and misses some; the assay was immunoSEQ multiplex PCR. The table records 700,000 or so clones, 75% to 90% of them present only once. This same sample was also part of a study on human thymus T cells.

The sample taken for sequencing was thymocytes. These receptors all stem from a girl under three years old with a congenital heart defect.

The genes are TRBV4-2 and TRBJ1-1, with 7 bases that match TRBD1. The CDR3 sequence is 13 residues long. Germline V gene sequence: CDR1 LGHNA, CDR2 YNFKEQ. Germline trimming cut 3 bases from V and 5 bases from J; bases unmatched to any gene: 3. This chain's CDR3 is CASSQSTGTEAFF. CDR3 DNA sequence: TGTGCCAGCAGCCAGTCGACAGGGACTGAAGCTTTCTTT.

This chain uses TRBV29-1 with TRBJ1-1; D uncertain. The germline V gene has CDR1 SQVTM and CDR2 ANQGSEA. The CDR3 totals 17 residues. V lost 7 bases, J lost 4 bases, and 28 bases lay in between. The CDR3 nucleotides are TGCAGCGCCCCGTTACGGATCCCAGAGGACGCGGGCACTGAAGCTTTCTTT. Its protein is CSAPLRIPEDAGTEAFF.

This chain connects TRBV4-1 to TRBJ1-1, with D perhaps TRBD1 (6 bases). The CDR3 is made up of 17 amino acids. Trimming pared 3 bases from V and 3 bases from J, leaving 20 bases between. Germline-derived CDR1 and CDR2 are MGHRA and YSYEKL. The CDR3 loop reads CASSHFKAPNRDTEAFF. In DNA form, the CDR3 reads TGCGCCAGCAGCCACTTTAAGGCCCCTAACAGGGACACTGAAGCTTTCTTT.

This clone was seen once. This chain links TRBV4-1 with TRBJ2-1; 7 bases agree with TRBD2. The CDR3 is 15 amino acids. Germline CDR1 is MGHRA and CDR2 is YSYEKL. V lost 6 bases and J lost 8; bases outside the gene matches: 13. The CDR3 sequence: CASRHRLAGSYEQFF. In DNA, the CDR3 is TGCGCCAGCAGGCACCGACTAGCTGGGTCTTATGAGCAGTTCTTC.

The chain couples TRBV7-8 to TRBJ1-2, with unresolved D. The CDR3 is 12 residues long. In germline, CDR1 is SGHVS, CDR2 FQNEAQ. V lost 8 bases to trimming and J lost 7 bases, with 14 bases between them. Written as DNA, the CDR3 is TGTGCCAGCCGTCTTGCGGGAGGTGGCTACACCTTC. Encoded protein: CASRLAGGGYTF.

The rearrangement links TRBV10-3 to TRBJ1-2; no clear D. V shed 0 bases and J shed 2 bases, with 10 bases lying between them. From germline, CDR1 is ENHRY and CDR2 SYGVKD. This CDR3 spans 15 amino acids. The CDR3 DNA is TGTGCCATCAGTGAGTCGTTACAGCCGAACTATGGCTACACCTTC. This codes for CAISESLQPNYGYTF.

The chain uses TRBV4-1 and TRBJ2-5; 8 bases align to TRBD2. Trimming took 0 bases from V and 4 from J; bases not matched to a gene: 19. CDR3 size: 20 residues. Germline V gene data show CDR1 as MGHRA and CDR2 as YSYEKL. CDR3 nucleotides: TGCGCCAGCAGCCAAGACTCGGCGGGGGGTAAAATGGATTATCCAGAGACCCAGTACTTC. Amino acid sequence: CASSQDSAGGKMDYPETQYF.

The chain joins TRBV7-3 to TRBJ2-3; 8 nucleotides align to TRBD2. Germline V gene lookup returns CDR1 SGHTA and CDR2 FQGTGA. V lost 2 bases, J lost 2 bases, and 9 bases stayed unmatched. This CDR3 contains 17 residues. The CDR3: CASSLDFRTSPTDTQYF. The CDR3 bases are TGTGCCAGCAGCTTAGACTTCCGGACTAGCCCCACAGATACGCAGTATTTT.

The chain is built from TRBV5-1 and TRBJ2-1; TRBD2 might be the D (7 bases). Germline V gene sequence: CDR1 SGHRS, CDR2 YFSETQ. The V and J ends lost 3 bases and 3 bases respectively, with 16 bases between them. CDR3 size: 16 residues. The CDR3 here is CASSSQGGGHYNEQFF. CDR3 in DNA: TGCGCCAGCAGCTCCCAGGGCGGGGGCCACTACAATGAGCAGTTCTTC.

This clone was counted a single time. The chain uses TRBV19 and TRBJ2-7, with D perhaps matching TRBD2 (5 bases). The CDR3 is made up of 13 amino acids. From germline, CDR1 is LNHDA and CDR2 SQIVND (reference sequence). The V end lost 9 bases, the J end lost 6 bases, and 18 bases lay between the germline ends. CDR3 sequence reads: CASGLHRNREQYF. For the CDR3, the DNA is TGTGCCAGCGGACTTCATCGAAACCGCGAGCAGTACTTC. Full variable domain (missing parts from reference TRBV19 and TRBJ2-7): DGGITQSPKYLFRKEGQNVTLSCEQNLNHDAMYWYRQDPGQGLRLIYYSQIVNDFQKGDIAEGYSVSREKKESFPLTVTSAQKNPTAFYLCASGLHRNREQYFGPGTRLTVT.

This clone was seen a single time. V gene TRBV27 combines with J gene TRBJ1-1; 11 bases match TRBD1. Germline values: CDR1 MNHEY, CDR2 SMNVEV (reference sequence). Trimming removed 5 bases from V and 6 bases from J; junction bases left unmatched: 5. The CDR3 is 14 amino acids. CDR3 loop: CASSADRGPAEAFF. Here the CDR3 DNA reads TGTGCCAGCAGTGCGGACAGGGGGCCGGCTGAAGCTTTCTTT.

V and J are TRBV7-2 and TRBJ1-2; D not certain. The CDR3 runs to 13 residues. Germline-derived CDR1 and CDR2 are SGHTA and FQGNSA. V lost 5 bases and J 8 bases, leaving 15 bases between the germline ends. This CDR3 reads CASSPGPPEGYTF. CDR3 coding DNA: TGTGCCAGCAGCCCTGGCCCTCCAGAAGGCTACACCTTC.

The chain is built from TRBV7-4 and TRBJ1-1; D call uncertain. The CDR3 is made up of 13 amino acids. Germline V gene sequence: CDR1 SGHVT, CDR2 SQSDAQ. Trimming removed 7 bases from V and 1 base from J, with 10 bases in between. CDR3 coding DNA: TGTGCCAGCACCGGCCCGGGGAACACTGAAGCTTTCTTT. This codes for CASTGPGNTEAFF.

The chain carries TRBV5-6 and TRBJ1-1, with D perhaps matching TRBD1 (5 bases). Germline V gene lookup returns CDR1 SGHDT and CDR2 YYEEEE. This CDR3 comprises 15 residues. V was shortened by 4 bases and J by 0 bases, with 13 bases between the two germline ends. For the CDR3, the DNA is TGTGCCAGCAGCCAATGTAGGGGCTTGAACACTGAAGCTTTCTTT. It translates to CASSQCRGLNTEAFF.

A single count supports this clone. The gene calls are TRBV11-3 and TRBJ1-2, with unresolved D. CDR1 is SGHNT, CDR2 YENEEA, per germline. V lost 5 bases and J 0 bases, leaving 16 bases between the germline ends. This CDR3 is built from 16 residues. CDR3 bases: TGTGCCAGCAGCGTCCTGACAACCTTAGCTAACTATGGCTACACCTTC. Its protein is CASSVLTTLANYGYTF.

V is TRBV5-4 and J is TRBJ2-7; possibly TRBD1 for D (6 bases). Germline assignment: CDR1 SGHNT and CDR2 YYREEE (reference sequence). The CDR3 consists of 14 residues. V dropped 1 base and J dropped 0 bases, with 8 bases sitting between them. CDR3 DNA: TGTGCCAGCAGCTTGAGGGACATCTCCTACGAGCAGTACTTC. It encodes CASSLRDISYEQYF.

The chain is built from TRBV5-1 and TRBJ1-2; D is possibly TRBD1 (5 bases). Germline loops: CDR1 SGHRS, CDR2 YFSETQ. The CDR3 extends over 13 amino acids. Trimming removed 3 bases from V and 2 bases from J, with 8 bases in between. The CDR3, as DNA: TGCGCCAGCAGCTACGGACAAAACTATGGCTACACCTTC. Translating gives CASSYGQNYGYTF.

The chain couples TRBV7-2 to TRBJ1-6, with TRBD1 as a possible D gene (6 bases). In germline, CDR1 is SGHTA, CDR2 FQGNSA. The length of the CDR3 is 15 residues. V was cut by 4 bases and J by 7 bases, with 14 bases left in between. CDR3: CASSWRTGRNSPLHF. Written as DNA, the CDR3 is TGTGCCAGCAGCTGGCGTACAGGGCGGAATTCACCCCTCCACTTT.

The rearrangement links TRBV2 to TRBJ1-2; D not resolved. Germline values: CDR1 SNHLY, CDR2 FYNNEI. Trimming removed 11 bases at V and 0 bases at J, with 13 bases between. CDR3 length: 13 residues. The chain's CDR3 is CASLGPANYGYTF. The CDR3 bases are TGTGCCTCCCTGGGCCCCGCTAACTATGGCTACACCTTC.

The CDR3: CASSVGEQGSPYEQYF. CDR3 bases: TGTGCCAGCAGCGTAGGAGAACAGGGGTCCCCCTACGAGCAGTACTTC. This sequence joins TRBV9 and TRBJ2-7, with 7 bases identical to TRBD1. V trimming: 0 bases; J trimming: 2 bases; junction bases outside the gene matches: 8. This CDR3 has 16 residues. Germline-derived CDR1 and CDR2 are SGDLS and YYNGEE.

This clone showed up just once. For the CDR3, the DNA is TGCGCCAGCAGCTTCCCGACAGGTGGCGACGAGCAGTACTTC. Translated: CASSFPTGGDEQYF. The chain carries TRBV5-1 and TRBJ2-7, with a tentative D call TRBD1 (6 bases). Germline values: CDR1 SGHRS, CDR2 YFSETQ. The CDR3 covers 14 residues. The V and J ends lost 2 bases and 5 bases respectively, with 14 bases between them.